Included here is one T cell receptor (beta chain) sequence, with context. Its target is not known. Profiled with immunoSEQ multiplex PCR; TCRdb holds only in-frame clones, not every one. The table includes 25,000 to 35,000 clones, 85% to 90% detected once. The CDR3 extends over 15 amino acids. Germline CDR1 is SGDLS and CDR2 is YYNGEE. The germline V and J ends were trimmed by 3 bases and 0 bases, with 10 bases remaining between them. This sample was taken from a study of T cells in tuberculosis. Study-wide results and caveats: Classification accuracy was around 85% (AUROC 0.7 to 0.95) with the GMM-specific repertoire.

This receptor was taken from a donor aged 10 to 29 with latent tuberculosis or without tuberculosis infection. The genes are TRBV9 and TRBJ1-5; D may be TRBD1 (6 bases). The specimen sequenced was PBMCs. The chain's CDR3 is CASSAQGNSNQPQHF. CDR3 coding DNA: TGTGCCAGCAGCGCTCAGGGGAATAGCAATCAGCCCCAGCATTTT.